This is a list of T cell receptor beta chains from one sample in a study of cytomegalovirus exposure and HLA in healthy donors. The protocol was immunoSEQ multiplex PCR, while the TCRdb copy is restricted to in-frame clones and leaves out a portion. The data show tens of thousands of clones, roughly 90% seen once. Material: PBMCs. These receptors came from a woman aged 18 to 35 in good health and CMV-seronegative. Both conserved end residues are part of each CDR3. Fields, in order: J gene, CDR3 length, clone size, D gene, V gene, CDR3 DNA, CDR3 protein. D genes are given only for firm matches. Clone size is stated in some rows and not others, as once, few, many or a class when expanded.

TRBJ2-3,15,-,TRBD1,TRBV15,TGTGCCACCAGCAGAGGACAGGGGAGCCCAGATACGCAGTATTTT,CATSRGQGSPDTQYF
TRBJ1-2,14,-,-,TRBV2,TGTGCCAGCAGGGGTTTAGAGGGCAGCTATGGCTACACCTTC,CASRGLEGSYGYTF
TRBJ1-1,14,few,TRBD1,TRBV27,TGTGCCAGCAGTCTCAGACAGGGCCTCACTGAAGCTTTCTTT,CASSLRQGLTEAFF
TRBJ2-3,15,-,TRBD2,TRBV4-1,TGCGCCAGCAGCCAGCGGGAGGGCCGCACAGATACGCAGTATTTT,CASSQREGRTDTQYF
TRBJ2-7,14,-,TRBD2,TRBV28,TGTGCCACCCTGCAGCCTAGCGGATCCTACGAGCAGTACTTC,CATLQPSGSYEQYF
TRBJ2-3,17,-,TRBD2,TRBV5-5,TGTGCCAGCAGCTTGAGCGGCGGGAGCCCAATCACAGATACGCAGTATTTT,CASSLSGGSPITDTQYF
TRBJ1-2,12,-,TRBD1,TRBV6-5,TGTGCCAGTCATGGACAGGGCTATGGCTACACCTTC,CASHGQGYGYTF
TRBJ1-4,14,-,TRBD1,TRBV27,TGTGCCAGCAGTTTGGAGGGGGCAAGGGAAAAACTGTTTTTT,CASSLEGAREKLFF
TRBJ2-5,13,once,-,TRBV30,TGTGCCTGGAGTGTTCGGAGCCGAGAGACCCAGTACTTC,CAWSVRSRETQYF
TRBJ2-7,17,once,TRBD2,TRBV19,TGTGCCAGTAGTCCCCTCCCTAGCGGGAGGGCCGTCTACGAGCAGTACTTC,CASSPLPSGRAVYEQYF
TRBJ1-5,15,-,TRBD1,TRBV6-1,TGTGCCAGCAGCCGAGACAGGGTGGGGAGTCAGCCCCAGCATTTT,CASSRDRVGSQPQHF
TRBJ1-5,13,-,-,TRBV7-9,TGTGCCAGCAGCCCCACCTCGTTAGAGCCCCAGCATTTT,CASSPTSLEPQHF
TRBJ2-7,13,once,-,TRBV19,TGTGCCAGTAGTGGCGGGAATTACTACGAGCAGTACTTC,CASSGGNYYEQYF
TRBJ2-7,14,-,TRBD1,TRBV27,TGTGCCAGCAGTCTCAGGGGGCCGACCTACGAGCAGTACTTC,CASSLRGPTYEQYF
TRBJ2-3,13,-,-,TRBV10-1,TGCGCCAGCAGTGGTCAGGGAACAGATACGCAGTATTTT,CASSGQGTDTQYF